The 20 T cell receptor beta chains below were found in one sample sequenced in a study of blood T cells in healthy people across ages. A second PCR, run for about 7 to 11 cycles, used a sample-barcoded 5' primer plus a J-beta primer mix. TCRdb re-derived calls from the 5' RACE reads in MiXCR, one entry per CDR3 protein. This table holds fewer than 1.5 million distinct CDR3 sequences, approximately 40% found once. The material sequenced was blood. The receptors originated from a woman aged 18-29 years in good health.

The DNA of the CDR3 is TGCAGTGCTAGCTCCCTCTCCGGGAGGGCCGTGACAGATACGCAGTATTTT. It is translated as CSASSLSGRAVTDTQYF. The V and J genes are TRBV20-1 and TRBJ2-3, with 8 bases that match TRBD2. Germline CDR1 and CDR2: DFQATT and SNEGSKA (reference sequence). Unmatched junction bases numbered 14, after V lost 3 bases and J lost 3 bases. CDR3 length: 17 amino acids.

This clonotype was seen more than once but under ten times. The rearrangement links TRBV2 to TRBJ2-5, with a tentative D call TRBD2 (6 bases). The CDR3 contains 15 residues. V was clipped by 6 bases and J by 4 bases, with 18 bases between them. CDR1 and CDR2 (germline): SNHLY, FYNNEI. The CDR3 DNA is TGTGCCAGCAGCCTGGGCAGGCTGGGGGGAGAGACCCAGTACTTC. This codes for CASSLGRLGGETQYF.

CDR3 sequence reads: CASTPWLAGYTDTQYF. The CDR3 nucleotides are TGTGCCAGCACCCCGTGGCTAGCGGGGTACACAGATACGCAGTATTTT. This chain uses TRBV12-3 or TRBV12-4 with TRBJ2-3; 9 nucleotides match TRBD2. The CDR3 spans 16 residues. The V segment lost 7 bases and the J segment 2 bases; nucleotides outside the gene matches: 10.

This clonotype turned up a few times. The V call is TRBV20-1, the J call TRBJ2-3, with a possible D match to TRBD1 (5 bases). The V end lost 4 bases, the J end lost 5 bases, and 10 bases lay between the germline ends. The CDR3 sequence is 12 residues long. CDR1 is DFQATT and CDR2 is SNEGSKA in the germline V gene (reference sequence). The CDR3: CSAISDKDTQYF. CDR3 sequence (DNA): TGCAGTGCTATATCGGACAAAGATACGCAGTATTTT.

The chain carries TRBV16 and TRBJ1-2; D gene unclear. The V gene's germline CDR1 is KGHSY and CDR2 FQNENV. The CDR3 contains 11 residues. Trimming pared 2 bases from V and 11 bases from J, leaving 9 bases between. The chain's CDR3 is CASSQDGSYTF. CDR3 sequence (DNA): TGTGCCAGCAGCCAAGACGGCTCTTACACCTTC. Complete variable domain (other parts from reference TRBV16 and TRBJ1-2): GEEVAQTPKHLVRGEGQKAKLYCAPIKGHSYVFWYQQVLKNEFKFLISFQNENVFDETGMPKERFSAKCLPNSPCSLEIQATKLEDSAVYFCASSQDGSYTFGSGTRLTVV.

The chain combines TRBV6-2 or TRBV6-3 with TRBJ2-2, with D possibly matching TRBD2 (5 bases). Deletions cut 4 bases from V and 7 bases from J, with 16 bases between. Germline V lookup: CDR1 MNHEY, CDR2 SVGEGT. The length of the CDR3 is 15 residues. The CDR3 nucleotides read TGTGCCAGCAGTTCCGGGAAAGGCGTAATCGGGGAGCTGTTTTTT. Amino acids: CASSSGKGVIGELFF.

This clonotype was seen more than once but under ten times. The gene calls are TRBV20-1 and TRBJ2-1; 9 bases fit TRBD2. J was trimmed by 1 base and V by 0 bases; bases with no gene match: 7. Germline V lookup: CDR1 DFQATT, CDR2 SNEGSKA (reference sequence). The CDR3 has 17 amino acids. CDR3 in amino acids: CSARDLGSGRSYNEQFF. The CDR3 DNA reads TGCAGTGCTAGAGATCTGGGTAGCGGGAGATCCTACAATGAGCAGTTCTTC.

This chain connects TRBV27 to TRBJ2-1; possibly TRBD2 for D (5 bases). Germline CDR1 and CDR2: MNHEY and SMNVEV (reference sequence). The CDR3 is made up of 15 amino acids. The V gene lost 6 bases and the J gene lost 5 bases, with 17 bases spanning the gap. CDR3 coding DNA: TGTGCCAGCAGCGTACTAGAGGTTAAGAACAATGAGCAGTTCTTC. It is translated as CASSVLEVKNNEQFF.

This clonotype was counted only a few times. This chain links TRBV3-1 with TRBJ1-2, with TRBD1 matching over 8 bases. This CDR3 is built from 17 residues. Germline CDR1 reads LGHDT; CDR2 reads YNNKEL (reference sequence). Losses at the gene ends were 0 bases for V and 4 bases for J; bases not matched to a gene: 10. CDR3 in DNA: TGTGCCAGCAGCCAAGATCATGGACAGGGCCTTATCTATGGCTACACCTTC. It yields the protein CASSQDHGQGLIYGYTF.

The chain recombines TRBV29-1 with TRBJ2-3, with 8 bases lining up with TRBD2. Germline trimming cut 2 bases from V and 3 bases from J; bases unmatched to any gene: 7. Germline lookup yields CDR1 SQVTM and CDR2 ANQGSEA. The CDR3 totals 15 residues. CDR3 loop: CSVELAGGLTDTQYF. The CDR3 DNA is TGCAGCGTTGAATTGGCGGGGGGCCTAACAGATACGCAGTATTTT.

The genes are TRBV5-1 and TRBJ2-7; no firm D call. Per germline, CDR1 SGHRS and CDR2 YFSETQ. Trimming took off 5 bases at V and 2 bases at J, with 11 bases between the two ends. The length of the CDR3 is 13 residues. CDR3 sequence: CASRRAETYEQYF. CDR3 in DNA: TGCGCCAGCAGAAGGGCGGAGACCTACGAGCAGTACTTC. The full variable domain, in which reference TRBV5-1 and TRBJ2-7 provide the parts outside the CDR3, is KAGVTQTPRYLIKTRGQQVTLSCSPISGHRSVSWYQQTPGQGLQFLFEYFSETQRNKGNFPGRFSGRQFSNSRSEMNVSTLELGDSALYLCASRRAETYEQYFGPGTRLTVT.

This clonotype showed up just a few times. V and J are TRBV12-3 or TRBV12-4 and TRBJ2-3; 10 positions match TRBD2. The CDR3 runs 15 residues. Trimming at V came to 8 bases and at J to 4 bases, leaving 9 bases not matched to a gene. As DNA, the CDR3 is TGTGCCAGCTCGACGAGCGGGAGGGGCCCAGATACGCAGTATTTT. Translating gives CASSTSGRGPDTQYF.

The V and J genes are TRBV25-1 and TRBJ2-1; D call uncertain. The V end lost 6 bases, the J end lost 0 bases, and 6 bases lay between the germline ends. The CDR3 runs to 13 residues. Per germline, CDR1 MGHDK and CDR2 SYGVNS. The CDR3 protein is CASRMSSYNEQFF. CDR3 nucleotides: TGTGCCAGCAGAATGAGCTCCTACAATGAGCAGTTCTTC.

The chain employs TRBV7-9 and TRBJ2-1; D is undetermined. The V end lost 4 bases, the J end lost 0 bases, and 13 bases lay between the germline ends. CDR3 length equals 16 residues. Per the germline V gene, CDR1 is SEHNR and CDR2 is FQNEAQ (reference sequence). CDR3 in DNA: TGTGCCAGCAGCTCCCCAAACCCAAGCTCCTACAATGAGCAGTTCTTC. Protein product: CASSSPNPSSYNEQFF. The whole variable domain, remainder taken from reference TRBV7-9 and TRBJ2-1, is DTGVSQNPRHKITKRGQNVTFRCDPISEHNRLYWYRQTLGQGPEFLTYFQNEAQLEKSRLLSDRFSAERPKGSFSTLEIQRTEQGDSAMYLCASSSPNPSSYNEQFFGPGTRLTVL.

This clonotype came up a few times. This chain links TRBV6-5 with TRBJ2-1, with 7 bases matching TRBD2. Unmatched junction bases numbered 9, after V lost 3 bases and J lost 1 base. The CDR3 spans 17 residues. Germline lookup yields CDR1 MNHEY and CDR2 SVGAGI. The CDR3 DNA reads TGTGCCAGCAGTTATCAAGGCGGGAGATGGTCCTACAATGAGCAGTTCTTC. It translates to CASSYQGGRWSYNEQFF.

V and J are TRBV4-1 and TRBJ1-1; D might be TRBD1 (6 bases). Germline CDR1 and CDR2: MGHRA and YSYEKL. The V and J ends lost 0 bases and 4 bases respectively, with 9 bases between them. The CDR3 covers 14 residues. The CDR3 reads CASSQEQGSTEAFF. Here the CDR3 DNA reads TGCGCCAGCAGCCAAGAGCAGGGGAGCACTGAAGCTTTCTTT.

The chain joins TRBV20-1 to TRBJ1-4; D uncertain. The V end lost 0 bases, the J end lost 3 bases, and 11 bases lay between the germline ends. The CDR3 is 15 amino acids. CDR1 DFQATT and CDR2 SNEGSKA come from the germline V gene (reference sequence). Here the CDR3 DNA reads TGCAGTGCTAGAGATTGGTACAGCTCTAATGAAAAACTGTTTTTT. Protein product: CSARDWYSSNEKLFF.

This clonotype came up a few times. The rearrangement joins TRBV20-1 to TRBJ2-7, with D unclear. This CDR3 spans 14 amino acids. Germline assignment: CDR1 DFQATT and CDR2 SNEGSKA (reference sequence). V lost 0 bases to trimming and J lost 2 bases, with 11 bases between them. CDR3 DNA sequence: TGCAGTGCTAGAGAGGACGGCCTAACCTACGAGCAGTACTTC. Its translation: CSAREDGLTYEQYF.

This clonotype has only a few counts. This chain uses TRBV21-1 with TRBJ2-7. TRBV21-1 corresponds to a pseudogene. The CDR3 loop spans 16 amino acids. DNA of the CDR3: TGTGCCAGCAGCAAAGGCTTTTTTGGGTCTATCTACGAGCAGTACTTC. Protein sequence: CASSKGFFGSIYEQYF.

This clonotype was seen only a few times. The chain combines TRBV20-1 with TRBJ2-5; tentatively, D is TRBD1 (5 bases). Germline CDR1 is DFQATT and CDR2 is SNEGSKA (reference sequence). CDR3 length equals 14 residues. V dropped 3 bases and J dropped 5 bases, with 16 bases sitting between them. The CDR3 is CSASQNLRGETQYF. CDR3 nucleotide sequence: TGCAGTGCTAGCCAGAATCTTAGGGGTGAGACCCAGTACTTC.